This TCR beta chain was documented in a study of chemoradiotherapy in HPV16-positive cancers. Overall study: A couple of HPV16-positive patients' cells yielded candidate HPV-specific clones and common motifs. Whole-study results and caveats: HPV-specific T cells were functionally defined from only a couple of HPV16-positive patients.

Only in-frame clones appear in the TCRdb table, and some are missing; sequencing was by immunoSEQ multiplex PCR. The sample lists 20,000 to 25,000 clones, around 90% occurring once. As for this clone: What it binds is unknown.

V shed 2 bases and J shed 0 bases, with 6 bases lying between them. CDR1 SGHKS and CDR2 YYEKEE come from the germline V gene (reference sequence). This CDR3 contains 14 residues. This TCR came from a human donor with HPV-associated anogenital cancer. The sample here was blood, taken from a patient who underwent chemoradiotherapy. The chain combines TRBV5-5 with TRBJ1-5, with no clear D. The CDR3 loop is CASSFGYSNQPQHF. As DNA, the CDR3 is TGTGCCAGCAGCTTCGGGTATAGCAATCAGCCCCAGCATTTT.